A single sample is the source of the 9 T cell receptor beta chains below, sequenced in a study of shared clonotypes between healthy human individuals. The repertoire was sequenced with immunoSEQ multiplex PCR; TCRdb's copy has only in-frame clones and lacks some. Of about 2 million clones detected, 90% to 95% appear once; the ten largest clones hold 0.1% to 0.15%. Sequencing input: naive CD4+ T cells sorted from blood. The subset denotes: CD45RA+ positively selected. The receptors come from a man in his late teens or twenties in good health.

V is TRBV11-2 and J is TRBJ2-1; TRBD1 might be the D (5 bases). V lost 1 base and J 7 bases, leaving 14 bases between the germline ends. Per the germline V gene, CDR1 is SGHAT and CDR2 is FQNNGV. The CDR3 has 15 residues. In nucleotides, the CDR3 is TGTGCCAGCAGCTTAGGGGGCCAAGCTGCGAATGAGCAGTTCTTC. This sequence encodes CASSLGGQAANEQFF.

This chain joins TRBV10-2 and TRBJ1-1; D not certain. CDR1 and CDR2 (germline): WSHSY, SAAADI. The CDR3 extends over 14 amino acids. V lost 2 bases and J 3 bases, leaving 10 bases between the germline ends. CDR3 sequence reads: CASSEVSLHTEAFF. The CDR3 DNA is TGCGCCAGCAGTGAGGTCTCCCTACACACTGAAGCTTTCTTT.

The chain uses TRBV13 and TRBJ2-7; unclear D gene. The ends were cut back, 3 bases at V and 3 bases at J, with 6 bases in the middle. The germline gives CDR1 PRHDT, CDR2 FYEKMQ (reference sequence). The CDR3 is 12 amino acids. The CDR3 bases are TGTGCCAGCAGCTTGTGGAGCTACGAGCAGTACTTC. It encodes CASSLWSYEQYF.

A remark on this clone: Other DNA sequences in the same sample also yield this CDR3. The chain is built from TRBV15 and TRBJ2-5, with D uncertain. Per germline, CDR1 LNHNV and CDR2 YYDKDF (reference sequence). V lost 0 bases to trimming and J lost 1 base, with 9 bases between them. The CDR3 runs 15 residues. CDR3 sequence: CATSRDPGSQETQYF. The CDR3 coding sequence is TGTGCCACCAGCAGAGATCCGGGCAGCCAAGAGACCCAGTACTTC.

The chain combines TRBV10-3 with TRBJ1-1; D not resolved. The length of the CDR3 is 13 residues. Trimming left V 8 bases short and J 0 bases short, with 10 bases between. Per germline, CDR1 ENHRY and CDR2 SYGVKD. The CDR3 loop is CAICGRLNTEAFF. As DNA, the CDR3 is TGTGCCATCTGTGGAAGATTGAACACTGAAGCTTTCTTT.

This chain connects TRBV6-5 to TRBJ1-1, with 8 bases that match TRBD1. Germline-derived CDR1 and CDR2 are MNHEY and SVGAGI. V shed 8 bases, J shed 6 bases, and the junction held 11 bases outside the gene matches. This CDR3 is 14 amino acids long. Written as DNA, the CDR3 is TGTGCCAGCGTGAGAAACAGGGGGGGACCTGAAGCTTTCTTT. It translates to CASVRNRGGPEAFF.

This CDR3 is CASSVLAGGTDTQYF. For the CDR3, the DNA is TGTGCCAGCAGTGTACTAGCGGGGGGCACAGATACGCAGTATTTT. This chain connects TRBV2 to TRBJ2-3; 11 bases fit TRBD2. The ends lost 4 bases at V and 1 base at J; junction bases unmatched: 1. The CDR3 loop spans 15 amino acids. Germline V gives CDR1 SNHLY, CDR2 FYNNEI.

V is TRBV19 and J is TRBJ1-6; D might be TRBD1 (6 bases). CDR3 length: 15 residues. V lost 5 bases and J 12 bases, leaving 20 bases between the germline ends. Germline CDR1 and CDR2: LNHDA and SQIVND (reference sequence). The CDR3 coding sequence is TGTGCCAGTAGTGTTGGGGACATCGGGGGCAGACCCCTCCACTTT. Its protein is CASSVGDIGGRPLHF.

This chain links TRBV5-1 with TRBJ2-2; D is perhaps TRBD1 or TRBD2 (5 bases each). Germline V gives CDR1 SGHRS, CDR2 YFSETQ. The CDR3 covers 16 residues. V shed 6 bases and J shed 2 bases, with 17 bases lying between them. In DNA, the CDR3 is TGCGCCAGCACCCCTGGGGGTAGCTATAACACCGGGGAGCTGTTTTTT. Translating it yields CASTPGGSYNTGELFF.